These 32 T cell receptor beta chains were all obtained from the same sample, sequenced in a study of human T cells and chemical hapten exposure. Regarding time point: pre-sensitization, week 0. The treatment denotes: therapeutic diphenylcyclopropenone sensitization with weekly scalp DPC. TCRdb passed the RACE reads through MiXCR, listing each CDR3 protein once. The data show about 120,000 distinct CDR3 sequences, 13% seen once. The sample here was whole blood, taken in connection with sensitization to the hapten diphenylcyclopropenone (DPC). The receptor source for this set is a woman aged 18-29 years with alopecia areata. Some clones in this sample may be carry-over from other donors' samples.

This clonotype has more than one count but fewer than ten. CDR3 region: CASSLVTETQYF. The CDR3 nucleotides read TGTGCCAGCAGCTTAGTCACCGAGACCCAGTACTTC. The chain joins TRBV7-9 to TRBJ2-5; D unclear. The germline CDR1 and CDR2 sequences are SEHNR and FQNEAQ (reference sequence). This CDR3 contains 12 residues. V gave up 1 base and J gave up 5 bases, with 5 bases separating them. The full variable domain, completed using reference TRBV7-9 and TRBJ2-5, is DTGVSQNPRHKITKRGQNVTFRCDPISEHNRLYWYRQTLGQGPEFLTYFQNEAQLEKSRLLSDRFSAERPKGSFSTLEIQRTEQGDSAMYLCASSLVTETQYFGPGTRLLVL.

V usage is TRBV18 and J usage is TRBJ1-5; possible D gene TRBD1, 5 bases. This CDR3 is built from 14 residues. V lost 1 base to trimming and J lost 11 bases, with 15 bases between them. The germline gives CDR1 KGHSH, CDR2 LQKENI. Here the CDR3 reads CASSPQQELGAQHF. The CDR3 DNA follows: TGTGCCAGCTCACCACAACAGGAGCTGGGGGCCCAGCATTTT.

A few counts support this clonotype. The chain uses TRBV6-1 and TRBJ1-6; D not resolved. This CDR3 region has 11 residues. Trimming pared 3 bases from V and 13 bases from J, leaving 7 bases between. Germline loops: CDR1 MNHNS, CDR2 SASEGT. CDR3 sequence reads: CASSDLTPLHF. As DNA, the CDR3 is TGTGCCAGCAGTGACCTGACCCCCCTCCACTTT.

The chain recombines TRBV12-3 or TRBV12-4 with TRBJ1-1; TRBD1 might be the D (6 bases). V was pared by 6 bases and J by 3 bases, with 14 bases between. This CDR3 is built from 14 residues. The CDR3 nucleotides read TGTGCCAGCAGCCCTTTCCAGGGGCACACTGAAGCTTTCTTT. Encoded protein: CASSPFQGHTEAFF.

This clonotype was found a few times. The rearrangement uses TRBV6-2 or TRBV6-3 and TRBJ2-7, with TRBD1 matching over 11 bases. The CDR3 contains 17 residues. From germline, CDR1 is MNHEY and CDR2 SVGEGT. Trimming removed 4 bases from V and 0 bases from J; junction bases left unmatched: 8. CDR3 nucleotide sequence: TGTGCCAGCAGTTTAAGCACCGGGACAGGGGGCTCCTACGAGCAGTACTTC. It encodes CASSLSTGTGGSYEQYF.

This clonotype was counted a few times. An end of the junction does not agree with germline; a read error may underlie this. The J gene is TRBJ1-3, the V gene TRBV18; weak D call: TRBD1 (6 bases). The germline V gene has CDR1 KGHSH and CDR2 LQKENI. The length of the CDR3 is 19 residues. Here the CDR3 reads CATSPWRSTGGSSGNTIYF. The CDR3 DNA reads TGTGCCACCTCACCCTGGAGGTCGACAGGAGGAAGCTCTGGAAACACCATATATTTT.

This clonotype was found a few times. CDR3 nucleotide sequence: TGTGCCAGCACCGAGGCAGGGGATAATGGCTACACCTTC. This encodes CASTEAGDNGYTF. The V and J genes are TRBV2 and TRBJ1-2; TRBD1 is a possible D gene (6 bases). Trimming removed 7 bases at V and 6 bases at J, with 15 bases between. This CDR3 has 13 amino acids. Germline CDR1 reads SNHLY; CDR2 reads FYNNEI. Based on the CDR3 plus reference TRBV2 and TRBJ1-2, the full variable domain is EPEVTQTPSHQVTQMGQEVILRCVPISNHLYFYWYRQILGQKVEFLVSFYNNEISEKSEIFDDQFSVERPDGSNFTLKIRSTKLEDSAMYFCASTEAGDNGYTFGSGTRLTVV.

This clonotype was seen ten or more times. V is TRBV7-2 and J is TRBJ1-3; D remains ambiguous. Trimming removed 4 bases from V and 2 bases from J, with 6 bases in between. The CDR3 loop spans 13 amino acids. CDR1 is SGHTA, CDR2 FQGNSA, per germline. CDR3: CASSSPPGNTIYF. In nucleotides, the CDR3 is TGTGCCAGCAGCTCCCCCCCTGGAAACACCATATATTTT.

The genes are TRBV30 and TRBJ2-1; D is possibly TRBD2 (6 bases). Germline CDR1 is GTSNPN and CDR2 is SVGIG (reference sequence). The CDR3 consists of 14 residues. V was pared by 2 bases and J by 8 bases, with 16 bases between. The CDR3: CAWSSREFGYEQFF. DNA for the CDR3: TGTGCCTGGAGTTCCCGGGAGTTTGGGTATGAGCAGTTCTTC.

The chain recombines TRBV7-2 with TRBJ2-7; 8 bases are shared with TRBD2. The length of the CDR3 is 14 residues. From germline, CDR1 is SGHTA and CDR2 FQGNSA. After removal of 5 bases from V and 2 bases from J, the junction contained 5 bases not matched to a gene. CDR3 in DNA: TGTGCCAGCAGCCTTAGCGGGGACACCTACGAGCAGTACTTC. Protein: CASSLSGDTYEQYF.

The CDR3 DNA reads as TGTGCCAGCACTCGGTATAACAGGGGAGACGGGGAGCTGTTTTTT. Translating it yields CASTRYNRGDGELFF. V is TRBV3-1 and J is TRBJ2-2; 7 bases align to TRBD1. The germline V gene encodes CDR1 LGHDT and CDR2 YNNKEL (reference sequence). The CDR3 consists of 15 residues. Losses at the gene ends were 7 bases for V and 7 bases for J; bases not matched to a gene: 12.

This clonotype was observed many times. V usage is TRBV6-6 and J usage is TRBJ2-2; the match to TRBD1 covers 8 bases. The length of the CDR3 is 14 residues. The V gene end was trimmed by 8 bases and the J gene end by 0 bases; junction bases not matched to a gene: 2. Germline values: CDR1 MNHNY, CDR2 SVGAGI (reference sequence). The CDR3 reads CASRDRTNTGELFF. As DNA, the CDR3 is TGTGCCAGCCGGGACAGGACGAACACCGGGGAGCTGTTTTTT.

This clonotype appeared many times. The chain has TRBV18 and TRBJ2-7, with a possible D match to TRBD1 (5 bases). In germline, CDR1 is KGHSH, CDR2 LQKENI. V was shortened by 3 bases and J by 4 bases, with 16 bases between the two germline ends. The CDR3 length is 15 residues. The chain's CDR3 is CASSPFPDTGYEQYF. Here the CDR3 DNA reads TGTGCCAGCTCACCTTTTCCGGACACCGGTTACGAGCAGTACTTC. The entire variable domain, with the rest obtained from reference TRBV18 and TRBJ2-7, is as follows: NAGVMQNPRHLVRRRGQEARLRCSPMKGHSHVYWYRQLPEEGLKFMVYLQKENIIDESGMPKERFSAEFPKEGPSILRIQQVVRGDSAAYFCASSPFPDTGYEQYFGPGTRLTVT.

This clonotype has only a few counts. J is TRBJ2-2 and V is TRBV29-1; TRBD1 might be the D (5 bases). Trimming shortened V by 4 bases and J by 5 bases, and 11 bases separated the two germline ends. This CDR3 is built from 13 residues. CDR1 and CDR2 (germline): SQVTM, ANQGSEA. The CDR3 DNA follows: TGCAGCGTTGCCAGGGAAAGAACCGGGGAGCTGTTTTTT. As protein: CSVARERTGELFF.

The sample holds a few counts of this clonotype. J is TRBJ2-3 and V is TRBV6-2 or TRBV6-3, with 9 bases fitting TRBD2. The germline CDR1 and CDR2 sequences are MNHEY and SVGEGT. The CDR3 extends over 14 amino acids. V was clipped by 6 bases and J by 4 bases; unmatched bases: 5. This CDR3 is CASSGSGGSDTQYF. CDR3 bases: TGTGCCAGCAGCGGTAGCGGGGGTTCAGATACGCAGTATTTT.

This clonotype was observed many times. Here the CDR3 reads CASSDLPGSGQEKLFF. The CDR3 DNA reads as TGTGCCAGCAGTGATCTGCCAGGGTCGGGACAGGAAAAACTGTTTTTT. The rearrangement joins TRBV28 to TRBJ1-4; 7 positions agree with TRBD1. V was clipped by 5 bases and J by 8 bases; unmatched bases: 14. Germline values: CDR1 MDHEN, CDR2 SYDVKM. The CDR3 consists of 16 residues. The full variable domain, completed using reference TRBV28 and TRBJ1-4, is DVKVTQSSRYLVKRTGEKVFLECVQDMDHENMFWYRQDPGLGLRLIYFSYDVKMKEKGDIPEGYSVSREKKERFSLILESASTNQTSMYLCASSDLPGSGQEKLFFGSGTQLSVL.

This clonotype was counted a few times. The chain is built from TRBV7-9 and TRBJ2-1; 14 nucleotides align to TRBD2. The junction had 7 bases not matched to a gene; V was cut back by 3 bases and J by 0 bases. CDR1 and CDR2 from the germline V gene are SEHNR and FQNEAQ (reference sequence). The CDR3 is made up of 19 amino acids. The CDR3 protein is CASSFSGTSGGPSYNEQFF. In DNA, the CDR3 is TGTGCCAGCAGCTTTTCCGGGACTAGCGGGGGCCCCTCCTACAATGAGCAGTTCTTC.

This clonotype was detected a few times. The chain has TRBV20-1 and TRBJ2-1; 10 bases are a match to TRBD2. CDR1 and CDR2 (germline): DFQATT, SNEGSKA (reference sequence). Trimming cost V 2 bases and J 6 bases; bases outside gene matches: 7. This CDR3 comprises 15 residues. In DNA form, the CDR3 reads TGCAGTGCTAGAAAGGAGCGGGGGGGCCTCAATGAGCAGTTCTTC. Protein sequence: CSARKERGGLNEQFF.

This clonotype was found many times. The chain employs TRBV12-3 or TRBV12-4 and TRBJ1-1, with D unresolved. The CDR3 runs to 12 residues. V lost 6 bases, J lost 0 bases, and 5 bases lay in between. The CDR3 loop is CASRVMNTEAFF. The CDR3, as DNA: TGTGCCAGCAGGGTAATGAACACTGAAGCTTTCTTT.

This clonotype was observed at least ten times. The rearrangement uses TRBV11-2 and TRBJ2-3; the D gene is possibly TRBD2 (5 bases). V shed 5 bases and J shed 9 bases, with 24 bases lying between them. From germline, CDR1 is SGHAT and CDR2 FQNNGV. The CDR3 sequence is 16 residues long. The CDR3 loop reads CASSPTGLGSMDTQYF. CDR3 bases: TGTGCCAGCAGCCCAACGGGGTTGGGTTCGATGGACACGCAGTATTTT.

This clonotype has just a few counts. The V and J genes are TRBV24-1 and TRBJ1-1, with D uncertain. V gave up 1 base and J gave up 7 bases, with 6 bases separating them. The CDR3 loop spans 12 amino acids. The V gene's germline CDR1 is KGHDR and CDR2 SFDVKD. This CDR3 is CATSDFYSEAFF. The CDR3 nucleotides are TGTGCCACCAGTGATTTCTACAGTGAAGCTTTCTTT.

This clonotype was seen a few times. CDR3 sequence reads: CASRFRDSPSGNTIYF. CDR3 DNA sequence: TGTGCCAGCAGATTCCGGGACAGCCCTTCTGGAAACACCATATATTTT. The J gene is TRBJ1-3, the V gene TRBV12-3 or TRBV12-4; 7 bases match TRBD1. The CDR3 is made up of 16 amino acids. The ends lost 6 bases at V and 1 base at J; junction bases unmatched: 9.

There are a few counts of this clonotype. The V and J genes are TRBV7-2 and TRBJ2-5, with D unresolved. This CDR3 is built from 14 residues. V lost 1 base, J lost 1 base, and 7 bases lay in between. Germline CDR1 is SGHTA and CDR2 is FQGNSA. In DNA form, the CDR3 reads TGTGCCAGCAGCTTAGGGGCAGTCCAAGAGACCCAGTACTTC. Translating gives CASSLGAVQETQYF.

This clonotype was found many times. V gene TRBV20-1 combines with J gene TRBJ2-3, with 10 bases identical to TRBD2. With 7 bases clipped from V and 4 bases from J, the junction kept 11 bases outside the gene matches. The CDR3 spans 15 residues. Germline lookup yields CDR1 DFQATT and CDR2 SNEGSKA (reference sequence). CDR3 amino acids: CSGTSSGGAADTQYF. CDR3 in DNA: TGCAGTGGGACCTCTAGCGGGGGAGCTGCAGATACGCAGTATTTT.

The chain joins TRBV6-6 to TRBJ2-7; TRBD1 matches 9 bases. Germline V gene lookup returns CDR1 MNHNY and CDR2 SVGAGI (reference sequence). Trimming took 4 bases from V and 0 from J; bases not matched to a gene: 4. CDR3 length: 15 amino acids. The CDR3, as DNA: TGTGCCAGCAGTTTTACAGGGGGCAGCTCCTACGAGCAGTACTTC. Amino acid sequence: CASSFTGGSSYEQYF.

The genes are TRBV29-1 and TRBJ2-3; either TRBD1 or TRBD2 may fit D (5 bases each). The CDR3 runs 13 residues. From germline, CDR1 is SQVTM and CDR2 ANQGSEA. V lost 7 bases and J 4 bases, leaving 15 bases between the germline ends. The chain's CDR3 is CSDGTSTADTQYF. CDR3 sequence (DNA): TGCAGCGATGGGACCTCCACAGCAGATACGCAGTATTTT.

This clonotype has ten or more counts. The chain couples TRBV6-2 or TRBV6-3 to TRBJ2-2; D not certain. V was cut by 5 bases and J by 4 bases, with 11 bases left in between. The germline gives CDR1 MNHEY, CDR2 SVGEGT. The CDR3 totals 14 residues. Written as DNA, the CDR3 is TGTGCCAGCAGTAACCGGATAGTCACCGGGGAGCTGTTTTTT. Translated, it gives CASSNRIVTGELFF.

The sample holds a few counts of this clonotype. The chain couples TRBV7-6 to TRBJ2-5; 10 nucleotides agree with TRBD1. V trimming: 5 bases; J trimming: 5 bases; junction bases outside the gene matches: 8. This CDR3 is 15 amino acids long. CDR1 SGHVS and CDR2 FNYEAQ come from the germline V gene. The CDR3 loop reads CASSPGQGGEETQYF. As DNA, the CDR3 is TGTGCCAGCAGCCCCGGACAGGGGGGAGAGGAGACCCAGTACTTC.

This clonotype was recorded a few times. The chain has TRBV6-5 and TRBJ1-3; perhaps TRBD1 as D (5 bases). Germline values: CDR1 MNHEY, CDR2 SVGAGI. V lost 0 bases, J lost 0 bases, and 12 bases lay in between. The CDR3 totals 17 residues. The CDR3 protein is CASSYSAGGSSGNTIYF. In nucleotides, the CDR3 is TGTGCCAGCAGTTACTCTGCGGGGGGGAGCTCTGGAAACACCATATATTTT.

This clonotype turned up a few times. This chain links TRBV5-1 with TRBJ1-2, with 8 bases that match TRBD1. Trimming removed 3 bases from V and 4 bases from J; junction bases left unmatched: 8. The germline V gene encodes CDR1 SGHRS and CDR2 YFSETQ. The CDR3 contains 15 residues. The CDR3 protein is CASSWSTGGIYGYTF. CDR3 sequence (DNA): TGCGCCAGCAGCTGGTCCACAGGGGGGATCTATGGCTACACCTTC.

This chain joins TRBV7-2 and TRBJ2-2, with TRBD1 as a possible D gene (6 bases). This CDR3 comprises 17 residues. Germline CDR1 SGHTA, CDR2 FQGNSA. Trimming pared 5 bases from V and 1 base from J, leaving 17 bases between. CDR3: CASSQPGTRKNTGELFF. CDR3 DNA: TGTGCCAGCAGCCAGCCGGGGACAAGGAAGAACACCGGGGAGCTGTTTTTT.

In this sample, this clonotype turned up a few times. The chain recombines TRBV20-1 with TRBJ1-1, with D perhaps matching TRBD1 (6 bases). CDR1 and CDR2 from the germline V gene are DFQATT and SNEGSKA (reference sequence). The ends were cut back, 6 bases at V and 6 bases at J, with 17 bases in the middle. The CDR3 loop spans 13 amino acids. The chain's CDR3 is CSAPTGRAPEAFF. CDR3 nucleotide sequence: TGCAGTGCCCCCACAGGGAGGGCCCCTGAAGCTTTCTTT.